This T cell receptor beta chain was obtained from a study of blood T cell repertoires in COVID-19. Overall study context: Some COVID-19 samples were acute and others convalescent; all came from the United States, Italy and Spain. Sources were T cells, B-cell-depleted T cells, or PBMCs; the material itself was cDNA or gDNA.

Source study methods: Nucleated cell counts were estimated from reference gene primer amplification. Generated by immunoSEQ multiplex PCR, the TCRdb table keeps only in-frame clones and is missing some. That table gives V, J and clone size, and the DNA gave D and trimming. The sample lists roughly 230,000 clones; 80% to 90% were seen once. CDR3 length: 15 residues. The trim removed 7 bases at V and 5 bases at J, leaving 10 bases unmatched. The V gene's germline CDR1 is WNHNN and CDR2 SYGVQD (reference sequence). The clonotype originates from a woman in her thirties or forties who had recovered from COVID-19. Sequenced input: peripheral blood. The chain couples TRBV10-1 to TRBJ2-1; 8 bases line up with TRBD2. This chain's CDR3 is CASTPGGLLNNEQFF. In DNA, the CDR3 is TGCGCCAGCACCCCGGGAGGGCTTCTGAACAATGAGCAGTTCTTC.